This is a list of T cell receptor beta chains from one sample in a study of cytomegalovirus exposure and HLA in healthy donors. Data came from immunoSEQ multiplex PCR; TCRdb stores just in-frame clones and leaves some out. The table shows 37,000 or so clones, with more than 80% occurring only once. Material: PBMCs. The receptors shown here come from a woman in her forties in good health and CMV-seronegative. Each CDR3 is given with its conserved first and last residue. D genes are given only for firm matches.

J: TRBJ2-5; D: TRBD1; V: TRBV4-1; CDR3: CASSQGGTGSGEETQYF
J: TRBJ1-5; D: TRBD1; V: TRBV7-2; CDR3: CASSLGGQGQPQHF
J: TRBJ1-2; D: TRBD1; V: TRBV28; CDR3: CASSQTGGVYGYTF
J: TRBJ1-2; D: -; V: TRBV18; CDR3: CASSPQWGDGYTF
J: TRBJ1-2; D: -; V: TRBV6-6; CDR3: CASSYSTRYGYTF
J: TRBJ1-1; D: -; V: TRBV19; CDR3: CASSRLGQNTEAFF
J: TRBJ2-1; D: TRBD2; V: TRBV5-1; CDR3: CASTGRGSQTDEQFF
J: TRBJ2-3; D: -; V: TRBV18; CDR3: CASSPSGGWTDTQYF
J: TRBJ1-4; D: -; V: TRBV6-5; CDR3: CASATTAATNEKLFF
J: TRBJ2-5; D: TRBD2; V: TRBV7-2; CDR3: CASSLLAGGETQYF
J: TRBJ1-2; D: -; V: TRBV5-1; CDR3: CASSPGGQVYGYTF
J: TRBJ1-3; D: TRBD1; V: TRBV28; CDR3: CASSRGQGNTIYF
J: TRBJ1-1; D: TRBD1; V: TRBV19; CDR3: CASSIGNRGEAFF
J: TRBJ2-2; D: -; V: TRBV9; CDR3: CASSVKGHNTGELFF
J: TRBJ1-1; D: -; V: TRBV14; CDR3: CASRGGWPDTEAFF
J: TRBJ2-7; D: -; V: TRBV14; CDR3: CASSQGLIYEQYF
J: TRBJ2-6; D: -; V: TRBV4-1; CDR3: CASSQGGDSGANVLTF
J: TRBJ1-1; D: -; V: TRBV11-3; CDR3: CASSQHGTEAFF
J: TRBJ1-1; D: TRBD1; V: TRBV5-1; CDR3: CASSRDRGGFGTEAFF
J: TRBJ1-3; D: -; V: TRBV7-9; CDR3: CASSLPSSDVSGNTIYF
J: TRBJ1-1; D: -; V: TRBV2; CDR3: CASTGGLNTEAFF
J: TRBJ2-1; D: -; V: TRBV18; CDR3: CASSPRTAPAPNEQFF
J: TRBJ1-2; D: -; V: TRBV28; CDR3: CASSGGLPRYTF
J: TRBJ1-2; D: -; V: TRBV28; CDR3: CASSFSRAHGYTF
J: TRBJ1-2; D: -; V: TRBV11-2; CDR3: CASSLESSANYGYTF
J: TRBJ1-6; D: TRBD1; V: TRBV6-1; CDR3: CASGSRDRSNSPLHF
J: TRBJ2-6; D: -; V: TRBV7-9; CDR3: CASSPRTAGANVLTF
J: TRBJ2-1; D: TRBD2; V: TRBV6-5; CDR3: CASSYGRGRANEQFF
J: TRBJ1-5; D: -; V: TRBV11-2; CDR3: CASSPDSNQPQHF
J: TRBJ1-5; D: -; V: TRBV10-3; CDR3: CAISEVRGGGNQPQHF
J: TRBJ1-1; D: -; V: TRBV10-1; CDR3: CASSELAPSRLKAFF
J: TRBJ2-2; D: -; V: TRBV7-2; CDR3: CASSLAGGTGELFF
J: TRBJ2-5; D: -; V: TRBV5-1; CDR3: CASSLQETQYF
J: TRBJ2-1; D: TRBD1; V: TRBV28; CDR3: CASSSTGTGGSGEQFF
J: TRBJ2-3; D: TRBD2; V: TRBV2; CDR3: CASSVLAGVTQYF
J: TRBJ2-1; D: TRBD2; V: TRBV2; CDR3: CASSFSGSSYNEQFF
J: TRBJ2-5; D: TRBD1; V: TRBV28; CDR3: CASSTTGTGVGGTQYF
J: TRBJ1-1; D: -; V: TRBV27; CDR3: CASSRQAMNTEAFF
J: TRBJ2-1; D: TRBD2; V: TRBV7-3; CDR3: CASSLRVAGAGDEQFF
J: TRBJ1-4; D: -; V: TRBV5-1; CDR3: CASSLGQTNEKLFF
J: TRBJ2-1; D: TRBD2; V: TRBV5-6; CDR3: CASSFYSGGVYNEQFF
J: TRBJ1-6; D: -; V: TRBV6-6; CDR3: CASSPSAGMGGSPLHF
J: TRBJ2-1; D: TRBD1; V: TRBV13; CDR3: CASIGQGIHNEQFF
J: TRBJ2-7; D: TRBD1; V: TRBV11-2; CDR3: CASSSNPGQAYEQYF
J: TRBJ2-1; D: -; V: TRBV19; CDR3: CASSFGDPSNEQFF
J: TRBJ1-1; D: TRBD1; V: TRBV28; CDR3: CASRDRGEDTEAFF
J: TRBJ2-5; D: -; V: TRBV18; CDR3: CASSPGETETQYF
J: TRBJ1-5; D: TRBD1; V: TRBV5-1; CDR3: CASSLTGGKQPQHF